This TCR beta chain was sequenced for a study of blood T cell repertoires in COVID-19. The V end lost 6 bases, the J end lost 0 bases, and 12 bases lay between the germline ends. The CDR3 totals 15 residues. Germline V lookup: CDR1 MNHEY, CDR2 SMNVEV (reference sequence). As handled by the study authors: Amplification of reference gene primers provided the estimated nucleated cell counts. Assay used: immunoSEQ multiplex PCR; TCRdb lists only in-frame clones, some missing. V, J and clone size are taken as reported in that table, and D and trimming were inferred from the DNA itself. This table holds about 380,000 clones, approximately 81% found once.

The receptor was isolated from a woman between 18 and 29 years old with acute or convalescent COVID-19. The chain combines TRBV27 with TRBJ2-1; D is undetermined. Source material: peripheral blood. CDR3: CASSRSMSSYNEQFF. CDR3 DNA: TGTGCCAGCAGCCGCTCTATGAGCTCCTACAATGAGCAGTTCTTC.